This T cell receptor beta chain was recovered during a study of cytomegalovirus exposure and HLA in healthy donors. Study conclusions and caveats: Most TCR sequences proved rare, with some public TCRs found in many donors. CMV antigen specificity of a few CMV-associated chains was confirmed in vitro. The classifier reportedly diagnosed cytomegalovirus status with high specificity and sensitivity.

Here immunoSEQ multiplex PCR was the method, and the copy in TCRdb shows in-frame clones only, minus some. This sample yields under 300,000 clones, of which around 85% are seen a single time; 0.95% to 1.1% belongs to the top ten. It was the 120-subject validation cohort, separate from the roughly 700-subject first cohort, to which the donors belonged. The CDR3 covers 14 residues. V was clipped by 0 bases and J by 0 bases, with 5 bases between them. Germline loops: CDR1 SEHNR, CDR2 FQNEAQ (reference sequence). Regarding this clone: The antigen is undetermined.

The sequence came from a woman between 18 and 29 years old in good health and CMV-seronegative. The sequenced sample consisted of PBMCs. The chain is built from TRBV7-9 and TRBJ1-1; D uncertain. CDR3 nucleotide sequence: TGTGCCAGCAGCTTAGCCCTTATGAACACTGAAGCTTTCTTT. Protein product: CASSLALMNTEAFF. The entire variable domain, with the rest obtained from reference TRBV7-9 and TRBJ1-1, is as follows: DTGVSQNPRHKITKRGQNVTFRCDPISEHNRLYWYRQTLGQGPEFLTYFQNEAQLEKSRLLSDRFSAERPKGSFSTLEIQRTEQGDSAMYLCASSLALMNTEAFFGQGTRLTVV.